A single sample is the source of the 30 T cell receptor beta chains below, sequenced in a study of CD8+CD57+ T cells in acquired aplastic anemia. Using genomic DNA as the template, TCR beta VDJ and CDR3 profiling was carried out. In TCRdb, the reads were re-called with MiXCR into one record per CDR3 protein. The sample has hundreds of thousands of distinct CDR3 sequences, roughly 34% seen once. In patients chosen for sequencing, flow cytometry had shown CD8+CD57+ cell expansion. Sequencing was carried out using sorted CD4+, CD8+, or CD8+CD57+ T cells (not recorded which) from PBMCs. These TCRs come from a human donor with aplastic anemia.

With regard to this clonotype: Possible read error: a much larger clone is one base away. The rearrangement links TRBV5-1 to TRBJ1-2; 9 bases align to TRBD1. V shed 0 bases, J shed 4 bases, and the junction held 1 base outside the gene matches. The germline gives CDR1 SGHRS, CDR2 YFSETQ. CDR3 size: 14 residues. The CDR3 DNA reads TGCGCCAGCAGCTTGGAACAGGGGGCCTATGGCTACACCTTC. Translation gives CASSLEQGAYGYTF.

This clonotype showed up just a few times. The V gene is TRBV10-3, the J gene TRBJ2-7; possible D gene TRBD1, 5 bases. Trimming took 10 bases from V and 3 from J, leaving 19 bases between them. Per germline, CDR1 ENHRY and CDR2 SYGVKD. The CDR3 has 14 amino acids. CDR3 region: CASSPPAGLYEQYF. CDR3 sequence (DNA): TGTGCCAGCTCACCACCGGCAGGGCTCTACGAGCAGTACTTC.

V and J are TRBV15 and TRBJ2-7, with 8 positions matching TRBD2. CDR3 length: 14 residues. The V gene's germline CDR1 is LNHNV and CDR2 YYDKDF (reference sequence). V shed 1 base, J shed 2 bases, and the junction held 1 base outside the gene matches. CDR3 in amino acids: CATSRAGLAYEQYF. CDR3 sequence (DNA): TGTGCCACCAGCAGAGCGGGACTAGCCTACGAGCAGTACTTC.

Ten or more counts support this clonotype. The rearrangement joins TRBV7-8 to TRBJ1-4, with D possibly being TRBD1 (5 bases). The CDR3 totals 14 residues. The germline V and J ends were trimmed by 1 base and 7 bases, with 10 bases remaining between them. CDR1 and CDR2 (germline): SGHVS, FQNEAQ. The CDR3 bases are TGTGCCAGCAGCTTAGGTAGGGGAGGTGAAAAACTGTTTTTT. Translated, it gives CASSLGRGGEKLFF.

This clonotype was seen at least ten times. The V call is TRBV19, the J call TRBJ2-1, with TRBD1 identical over 8 bases. CDR3 length: 14 residues. V trimming: 6 bases; J trimming: 4 bases; junction bases outside the gene matches: 5. The V gene's germline CDR1 is LNHDA and CDR2 SQIVND (reference sequence). The CDR3 DNA sequence: TGTGCCAGTAGACATCGGGACAGGTACAATGAGCAGTTCTTC. Encoded protein: CASRHRDRYNEQFF.

Notes on this clonotype: Possible read error: a much larger clone is one base away. The chain uses TRBV11-2 and TRBJ2-3, with 7 bases lining up with TRBD1. Germline V gene sequence: CDR1 SGHAT, CDR2 FQNNGV. V was clipped by 2 bases and J by 2 bases; unmatched bases: 4. CDR3 size: 15 residues. The CDR3 coding sequence is TGTGCCAGCAGCTTAAAGACAGGGTCCACAGATACGCAGTATTTT. Residues: CASSLKTGSTDTQYF.

In the case of this clonotype: This could be a read error, since a much larger clone is one nucleotide away. The CDR3 DNA follows: TGTGCCAGCAGACAAAGTACAGGGGATGAGCGGTACTTC. This gives the protein CASRQSTGDERYF. The chain recombines TRBV7-8 with TRBJ2-7; the match to TRBD1 covers 7 bases. Germline V gives CDR1 SGHVS, CDR2 FQNEAQ. The CDR3 is 13 residues long.

In this sample, this clonotype turned up many times. The rearrangement links TRBV20-1 to TRBJ1-4; tentatively, D is TRBD1 (6 bases). The CDR3 totals 14 residues. Deletions cut 5 bases from V and 5 bases from J, with 15 bases between. Germline V gene lookup returns CDR1 DFQATT and CDR2 SNEGSKA (reference sequence). This CDR3 is CSAPDRGRNEKLFF. CDR3 in DNA: TGCAGTGCTCCGGACAGAGGACGAAATGAAAAACTGTTTTTT.

The sample holds one count of this clonotype. Its ends do not fully match the called genes, so a read error is possible. The rearrangement links TRBV7-8 to TRBJ1-5; D remains unclear. The CDR3 sequence is 14 residues long. Germline CDR1 is SGHVS and CDR2 is FQNEAQ. The CDR3 DNA reads TGTGCCAGCGGCTTAGGCGGTCGCAATCAGCCCCAGCATTTT. As protein: CASGLGGRNQPQHF.

Only a few counts were recorded for this clonotype. V is TRBV19 and J is TRBJ1-4; D unclear. Trimming shortened V by 2 bases and J by 7 bases, and 5 bases separated the two germline ends. Germline CDR1 reads LNHDA; CDR2 reads SQIVND (reference sequence). There are 12 residues in the CDR3. The CDR3 loop is CASSISSEKLFF. DNA for the CDR3: TGTGCCAGTAGTATATCAAGTGAAAAACTGTTTTTT.

This clonotype was counted between two and nine times. The chain has TRBV12-3 or TRBV12-4 and TRBJ2-3; D gene ambiguous. The CDR3 loop spans 12 amino acids. Trimming pared 10 bases from V and 4 bases from J, leaving 12 bases between. DNA of the CDR3: TGTGCCAACGAAGCTGGCGCAGATACGCAGTATTTT. The encoded protein is CANEAGADTQYF.

The chain joins TRBV7-2 to TRBJ1-1; the D gene is possibly TRBD1 (6 bases). Trimming shortened V by 5 bases and J by 0 bases, and 13 bases separated the two germline ends. This CDR3 is 15 amino acids long. Per germline, CDR1 SGHTA and CDR2 FQGNSA. The CDR3 loop reads CASSGKGVLNTEAFF. CDR3 bases: TGTGCCAGCAGCGGGAAGGGGGTCCTGAACACTGAAGCTTTCTTT. The full variable domain, in which reference TRBV7-2 and TRBJ1-1 provide the parts outside the CDR3, is GAGVSQSPSNKVTEKGKDVELRCDPISGHTALYWYRQSLGQGLEFLIYFQGNSAPDKSGLPSDRFSAERTGGSVSTLTIQRTQQEDSAVYLCASSGKGVLNTEAFFGQGTRLTVV.

This clonotype was observed at least ten times. The chain couples TRBV15 to TRBJ2-7; D is unresolved. In germline, CDR1 is LNHNV, CDR2 YYDKDF (reference sequence). Trimming stripped 3 bases from V and 0 bases from J, with 15 bases between. This CDR3 contains 16 residues. The CDR3 bases are TGTGCCACCAGCAGCTCTGGGGTCCGGAGCTCCTACGAGCAGTACTTC. Amino acid sequence: CATSSSGVRSSYEQYF.

This clonotype has more than one count but fewer than ten. The chain uses TRBV27 and TRBJ1-4; no clear D gene. Germline-derived CDR1 and CDR2 are MNHEY and SMNVEV (reference sequence). Between the trimmed V and J ends, which lost 6 bases and 0 bases, there was a span of 5 bases. This CDR3 contains 13 residues. The CDR3 loop is CASRSATNEKLFF. As DNA, the CDR3 is TGTGCCAGCAGGAGTGCAACTAATGAAAAACTGTTTTTT.

This clonotype was picked up many times. The chain joins TRBV7-2 to TRBJ1-2, with D unclear. This CDR3 is built from 12 residues. Trimming removed 5 bases at V and 5 bases at J, with 9 bases between. Germline CDR1 is SGHTA and CDR2 is FQGNSA. The CDR3: CASSPDLYGYTF. The CDR3, as DNA: TGTGCCAGCAGCCCGGACTTATATGGCTACACCTTC.

This clonotype was recorded at least ten times. The J gene is TRBJ1-3, the V gene TRBV20-1; 11 bases are shared with TRBD1. The CDR3 loop spans 14 amino acids. With 6 bases clipped from V and 4 bases from J, the junction kept 5 bases outside the gene matches. Germline values: CDR1 DFQATT, CDR2 SNEGSKA (reference sequence). CDR3 amino acids: CSARTGGSGNTIYF. In DNA form, the CDR3 reads TGCAGTGCAAGGACAGGGGGCTCAGGAAACACCATATATTTT.

V is TRBV20-1 and J is TRBJ1-6, with 7 bases that match TRBD1. With 3 bases clipped from V and 3 bases from J, the junction kept 8 bases outside the gene matches. The CDR3 contains 16 residues. Germline CDR1 DFQATT, CDR2 SNEGSKA (reference sequence). CDR3: CSASRQTGSYNSPLHF. CDR3 nucleotide sequence: TGCAGTGCTAGCCGACAGACAGGGAGCTATAATTCACCCCTCCACTTT.

This clonotype occurred a few times. This chain joins TRBV20-1 and TRBJ2-5, with D unclear. The germline V gene has CDR1 DFQATT and CDR2 SNEGSKA (reference sequence). This CDR3 region has 12 residues. V was clipped by 3 bases and J by 4 bases, with 9 bases between them. The CDR3 here is CSARNNGETQYF. In DNA, the CDR3 is TGCAGTGCTAGGAACAACGGAGAGACCCAGTACTTC.

In this sample, this clonotype turned up many times. This rearrangement joins TRBV29-1 to TRBJ1-1, with no clear D. The V end lost 4 bases, the J end lost 4 bases, and 7 bases lay between the germline ends. The CDR3 consists of 11 residues. Germline V gives CDR1 SQVTM, CDR2 ANQGSEA. CDR3 DNA sequence: TGCAGCGTTGGAGGTAGCACTGAAGCTTTCTTT. It specifies CSVGGSTEAFF.

This clonotype occurred many times. The V gene is TRBV7-3, the J gene TRBJ2-1, with D unresolved. Germline-derived CDR1 and CDR2 are SGHTA and FQGTGA. Trimming pared 4 bases from V and 6 bases from J, leaving 10 bases between. This CDR3 contains 13 residues. The CDR3 DNA follows: TGTGCCAGCAGCTCCGGACCCCTCAATGAGCAGTTCTTC. Amino acids: CASSSGPLNEQFF.

This clonotype was seen only a few times. This chain links TRBV25-1 with TRBJ2-7; D uncertain. The germline V gene has CDR1 MGHDK and CDR2 SYGVNS. Trimming cost V 5 bases and J 5 bases, with 16 bases left between them. The CDR3 totals 14 residues. CDR3 residues: CASSPTLLSDEQYF. As DNA, the CDR3 is TGTGCCAGCAGTCCCACCCTTCTATCTGACGAGCAGTACTTC.

This clonotype was observed a handful of times. The chain links TRBV2 to TRBJ2-7, with D tentatively TRBD1 (5 bases). Germline V gene data show CDR1 as SNHLY and CDR2 as FYNNEI. Trimming left V 6 bases short and J 6 bases short, with 15 bases between. The CDR3 length is 13 residues. CDR3 nucleotides: TGTGCCAGCAGCTTGATAGACAGTCCCGAGCAGTACTTC. Its translation is CASSLIDSPEQYF.

In this sample, this clonotype turned up a few times. This may arise from a read error, as a much more abundant clone is one base away. The rearrangement links TRBV15 to TRBJ2-3; possibly TRBD1 or TRBD2 for D (6 bases each). V lost 0 bases, J lost 8 bases, and 9 bases lay in between. The CDR3 has 13 residues. The germline V gene has CDR1 LNHNV and CDR2 YYDKDF (reference sequence). The CDR3 protein is CATSRDRGGTQYF. The CDR3 nucleotides read TGTGCCACCAGCAGAGACAGGGGAGGTACGCAGTATTTT.

On this clonotype itself: The CDR3 ends on some other residue instead of the conserved phenylalanine or tryptophan, so this is likely a read error. The chain is built from TRBV20-1 and TRBJ1-5, with D possibly TRBD1 on 5 matching bases. The CDR3 totals 12 residues. The V end was cut by 3 bases, the J end by 6 bases, with 9 bases between. Germline CDR1 reads DFQATT; CDR2 reads SNEGSKA (reference sequence). The CDR3 sequence: CSASGGAQPQHS. The CDR3 DNA follows: TGCAGTGCTAGCGGTGGGGCTCAGCCCCAGCATTCT.

The J gene is TRBJ1-2, the V gene TRBV15; D might be TRBD1 (5 bases). The CDR3 totals 17 residues. Germline CDR1 and CDR2: LNHNV and YYDKDF (reference sequence). V was clipped by 1 base and J by 0 bases, with 15 bases between them. CDR3 region: CATSRGLRRDANYGYTF. The CDR3 region has the DNA TGTGCCACCAGCAGAGGATTGCGACGGGACGCTAACTATGGCTACACCTTC.

The chain uses TRBV2 and TRBJ2-7; D gene unclear. Trimming removed 6 bases from V and 2 bases from J, with 8 bases in between. The CDR3 is made up of 12 amino acids. Germline-derived CDR1 and CDR2 are SNHLY and FYNNEI. CDR3 nucleotides: TGTGCCAGCAGAGATATCGCCTACGAGCAGTACTTC. Its translation is CASRDIAYEQYF.

This clonotype was seen a few times. The rearrangement links TRBV25-1 to TRBJ1-1; D ambiguous. Per germline, CDR1 MGHDK and CDR2 SYGVNS. This CDR3 is 14 amino acids long. V was clipped by 5 bases and J by 0 bases, with 10 bases between them. The CDR3 spells CASSPGLMNTEAFF. DNA for the CDR3: TGTGCCAGCAGTCCCGGGTTGATGAACACTGAAGCTTTCTTT.

In its sample, this clonotype was seen many times. This rearrangement joins TRBV7-2 to TRBJ1-2; the D gene is possibly TRBD1 (6 bases). Germline V lookup: CDR1 SGHTA, CDR2 FQGNSA. The germline V and J ends were trimmed by 4 bases and 4 bases, with 22 bases remaining between them. CDR3 length: 17 amino acids. The CDR3 protein is CASSSHYDRPTPYGYTF. The CDR3 DNA reads TGTGCCAGCAGCTCCCACTATGACAGGCCTACCCCCTATGGCTACACCTTC.

The V call is TRBV7-9, the J call TRBJ1-2; D is uncertain. Deletions cut 10 bases from V and 5 bases from J, with 11 bases between. The CDR3 is 11 amino acids. From germline, CDR1 is SEHNR and CDR2 FQNEAQ (reference sequence). CDR3 residues: CATPGKYGYTF. The CDR3 DNA follows: TGTGCCACGCCGGGGAAATATGGCTACACCTTC.

The table lists this clonotype with a few counts. The rearrangement links TRBV30 to TRBJ1-2, with D unclear. With 1 base removed from V and 2 bases from J, the gap between germline ends came to 11 bases. CDR1 GTSNPN and CDR2 SVGIG come from the germline V gene (reference sequence). This CDR3 has 14 residues. This CDR3 is CAWSDGWENYGYTF. The CDR3, as DNA: TGTGCCTGGAGTGACGGGTGGGAGAACTATGGCTACACCTTC.